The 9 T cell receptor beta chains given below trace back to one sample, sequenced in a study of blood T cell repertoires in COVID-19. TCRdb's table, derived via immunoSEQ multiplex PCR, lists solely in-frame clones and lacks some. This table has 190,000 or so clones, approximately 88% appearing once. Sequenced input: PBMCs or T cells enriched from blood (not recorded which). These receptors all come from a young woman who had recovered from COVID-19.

CDR3 region: CASSSRQGARGTEAFF. DNA of the CDR3: TGTGCCAGTAGTTCCCGGCAGGGGGCCCGGGGTACTGAAGCTTTCTTT. V is TRBV19 and J is TRBJ1-1; 8 nucleotides agree with TRBD1. The CDR3 has 16 amino acids. Looked up from germline, CDR1 is LNHDA and CDR2 is SQIVND (reference sequence). Trimming at V came to 5 bases and at J to 5 bases, leaving 13 bases not matched to a gene.

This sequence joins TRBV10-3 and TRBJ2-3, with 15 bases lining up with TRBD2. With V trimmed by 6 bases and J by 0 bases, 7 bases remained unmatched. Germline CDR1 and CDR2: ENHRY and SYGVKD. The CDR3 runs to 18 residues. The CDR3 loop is CAIREGTSGGTSTDTQYF. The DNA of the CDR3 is TGTGCCATCAGGGAAGGGACTAGCGGGGGGACTAGCACAGATACGCAGTATTTT.

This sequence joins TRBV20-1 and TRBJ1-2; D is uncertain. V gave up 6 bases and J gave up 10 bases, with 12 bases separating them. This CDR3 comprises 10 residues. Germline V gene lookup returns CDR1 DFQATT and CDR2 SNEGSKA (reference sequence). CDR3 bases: TGCAGTGCGGTTTCACGAGACTACACCTTC. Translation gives CSAVSRDYTF.

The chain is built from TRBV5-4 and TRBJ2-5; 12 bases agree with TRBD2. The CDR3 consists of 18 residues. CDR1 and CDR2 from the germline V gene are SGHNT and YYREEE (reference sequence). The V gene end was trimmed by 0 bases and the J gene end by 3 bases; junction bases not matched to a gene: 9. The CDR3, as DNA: TGTGCCAGCAGCTTGGCCACTAGCGGGGGGTGGGGAGAAGAGACCCAGTACTTC. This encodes CASSLATSGGWGEETQYF.

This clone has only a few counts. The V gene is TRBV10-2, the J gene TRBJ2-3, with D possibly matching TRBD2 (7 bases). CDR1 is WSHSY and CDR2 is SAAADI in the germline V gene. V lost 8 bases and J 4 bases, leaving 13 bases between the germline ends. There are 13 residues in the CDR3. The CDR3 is CASGGANADTQYF. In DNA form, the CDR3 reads TGCGCCAGCGGGGGGGCCAACGCAGATACGCAGTATTTT.

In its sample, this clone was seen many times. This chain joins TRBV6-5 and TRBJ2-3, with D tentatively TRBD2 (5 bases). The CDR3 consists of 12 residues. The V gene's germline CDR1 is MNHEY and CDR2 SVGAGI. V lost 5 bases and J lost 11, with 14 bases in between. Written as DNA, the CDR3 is TGTGCCAGCAGTCCTGGGGAGTTTCAGCAGTATTTT. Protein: CASSPGEFQQYF.

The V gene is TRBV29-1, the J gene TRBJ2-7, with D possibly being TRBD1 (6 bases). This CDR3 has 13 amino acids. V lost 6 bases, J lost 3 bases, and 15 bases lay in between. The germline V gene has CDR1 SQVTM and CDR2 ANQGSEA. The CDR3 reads CSVIPGQNYEQYF. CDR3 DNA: TGCAGCGTCATACCGGGACAAAACTACGAGCAGTACTTC.

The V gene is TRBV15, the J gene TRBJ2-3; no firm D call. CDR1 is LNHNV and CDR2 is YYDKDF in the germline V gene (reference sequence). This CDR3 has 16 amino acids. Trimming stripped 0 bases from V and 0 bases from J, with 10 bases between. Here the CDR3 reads CATSRDIGSSTDTQYF. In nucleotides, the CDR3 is TGTGCCACCAGCAGAGATATTGGCTCAAGCACAGATACGCAGTATTTT.

As DNA, the CDR3 is TGTGCCAGCAGTTCAGCGGTAAACACTGAAGCTTTCTTT. Its translation: CASSSAVNTEAFF. The rearrangement links TRBV27 to TRBJ1-1; D is unresolved. The V gene lost 4 bases and the J gene lost 2 bases, with 8 bases spanning the gap. The germline CDR1 and CDR2 sequences are MNHEY and SMNVEV (reference sequence). The length of the CDR3 is 13 residues.